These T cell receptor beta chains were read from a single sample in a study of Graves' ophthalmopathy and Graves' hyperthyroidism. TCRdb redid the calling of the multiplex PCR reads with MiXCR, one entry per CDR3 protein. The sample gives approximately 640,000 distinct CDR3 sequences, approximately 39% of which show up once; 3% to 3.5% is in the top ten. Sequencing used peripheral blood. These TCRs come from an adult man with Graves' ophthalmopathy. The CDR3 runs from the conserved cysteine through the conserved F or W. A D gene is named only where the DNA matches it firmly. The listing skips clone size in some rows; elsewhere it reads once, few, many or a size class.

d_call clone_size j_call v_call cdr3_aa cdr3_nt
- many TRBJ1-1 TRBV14 CATRAGNPEAFF TGTGCCACCAGGGCAGGGAACCCCGAAGCTTTCTTT
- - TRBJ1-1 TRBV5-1 CASSLGTGRRTEAFF TGCGCCAGCAGCTTGGGTACCGGGAGGAGGACTGAAGCTTTCTTT
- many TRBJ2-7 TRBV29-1 CSVVPPGSYEQYF TGCAGCGTGGTCCCCCCGGGCTCCTACGAGCAGTACTTC
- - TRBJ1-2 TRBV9 CASSVGTAGGGYTF TGTGCCAGCAGCGTAGGGACAGCCGGCGGGGGCTACACCTTC
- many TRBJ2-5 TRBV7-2 CASSLVGTRGQETQYF TGTGCCAGCAGCTTAGTTGGCACGCGGGGCCAAGAGACCCAGTACTTC
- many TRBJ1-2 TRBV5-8 CATRDYSGGYGYTF TGTGCCACACGGGATTACTCGGGAGGTTATGGCTACACCTTC
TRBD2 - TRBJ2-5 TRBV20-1 CSARALGRATQYF TGCAGTGCTAGAGCACTAGGGAGGGCCACCCAGTACTTC
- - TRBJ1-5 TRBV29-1 CSVGRRRDEQPQHF TGCAGCGTTGGACGGCGTAGGGACGAGCAGCCCCAGCATTTT
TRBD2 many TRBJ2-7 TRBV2 CASSGGLAGAEAAYEQYF TGTGCCAGCAGTGGGGGACTAGCGGGGGCCGAAGCAGCCTACGAGCAGTACTTC
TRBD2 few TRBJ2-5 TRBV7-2 CASSFRTSGAPETQYF TGTGCCAGCAGCTTTAGGACTAGCGGAGCCCCGGAGACCCAGTACTTC
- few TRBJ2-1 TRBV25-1 CASSEGAINEQFF TGTGCCAGCAGTGAAGGGGCAATCAATGAGCAGTTCTTC
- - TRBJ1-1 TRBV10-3 CAITDEGMSTEAFF TGTGCCATCACCGACGAGGGGATGAGCACTGAAGCTTTCTTT
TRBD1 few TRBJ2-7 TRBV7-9 CASSSRDRGLGEQYF TGTGCCAGCAGCTCCCGGGACAGGGGCCTGGGGGAGCAGTACTTC
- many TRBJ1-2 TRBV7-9 CASSLEDNYGYTF TGTGCCAGCAGCTTAGAAGATAACTATGGCTACACCTTC
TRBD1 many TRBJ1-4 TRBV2 CASSVSPGTGFVGGEKLFF TGTGCCAGCAGTGTATCCCCGGGGACAGGGTTTGTTGGAGGTGAAAAACTGTTTTTT
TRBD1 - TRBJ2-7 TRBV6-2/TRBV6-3 CASKATGLHEQYF TGTGCCAGCAAGGCGACAGGGCTCCACGAGCAGTACTTC
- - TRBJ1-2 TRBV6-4 CATRVSDNYGYTF TGTGCCACCCGGGTGTCGGACAACTATGGCTACACCTTC
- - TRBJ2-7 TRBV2 CASSPRRRFGEQYF TGTGCCAGCTCACCACGGCGTAGGTTCGGCGAGCAGTACTTC
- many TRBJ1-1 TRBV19 CASSIVANTEAFF TGTGCCAGTAGTATAGTCGCGAACACTGAAGCTTTCTTT
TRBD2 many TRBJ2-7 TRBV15 CATSRVGGRTHEQYF TGTGCCACCAGCAGAGTCGGCGGGAGGACCCACGAGCAGTACTTC
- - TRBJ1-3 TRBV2 CASSEQAGSGTIYF TGTGCCAGCAGTGAACAGGCAGGGTCGGGCACCATATATTTT
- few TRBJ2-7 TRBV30 CAWSTAYEQYF TGTGCCTGGAGTACAGCCTACGAGCAGTACTTC
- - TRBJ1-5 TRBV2 CATRDRDTARPQHF TGTGCCACCCGGGACCGGGACACGGCCCGGCCCCAGCATTTT
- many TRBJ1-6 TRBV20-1 CSAAQGKINSPLHF TGCAGTGCTGCACAGGGAAAGATTAATTCACCCCTCCACTTT
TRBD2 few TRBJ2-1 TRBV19 CASSMRGADEQFF TGTGCCAGTAGTATGCGGGGGGCTGATGAGCAGTTCTTC
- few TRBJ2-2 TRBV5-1 CASSLVQAPPRELFF TGCGCCAGCAGCTTGGTACAGGCACCCCCCAGGGAGCTGTTTTTT
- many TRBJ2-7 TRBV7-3 CASSIRQDSYEQYF TGTGCCAGCAGCATAAGACAGGACTCCTACGAGCAGTACTTC
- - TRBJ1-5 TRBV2 CASLSTGNQPQHF TGTGCCAGCCTTTCGACAGGCAATCAGCCCCAGCATTTT
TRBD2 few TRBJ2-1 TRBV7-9 CASSAGTSGSVSVF TGTGCCAGCAGCGCCGGGACTAGCGGGAGTGTCAGTGTCTTC
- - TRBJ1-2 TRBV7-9 CASSTHRVGDTF TGTGCCAGCAGCACCCACAGGGTCGGCGACACCTTC
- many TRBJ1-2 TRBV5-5 CASSAETGTYGGYTF TGTGCCAGCAGCGCCGAAACAGGGACCTATGGTGGCTACACCTTC
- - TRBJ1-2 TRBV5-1 CASSGTGRRSYGYTF TGCGCCAGCAGCGGCACAGGGAGGAGAAGCTATGGCTACACCTTC
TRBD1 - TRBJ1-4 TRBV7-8 CASSESGGQGGVKLFF TGTGCCAGCAGCGAGAGTGGGGGACAGGGTGGGGTAAAACTGTTTTTT
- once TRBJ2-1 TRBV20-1 CSARVSDNEQFF TGCAGTGCTAGGGTCTCTGACAATGAGCAGTTCTTC
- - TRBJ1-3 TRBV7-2 CASSPVHQAPGNTIYF TGTGCCAGCAGCCCCGTCCATCAAGCCCCCGGAAACACCATATATTTT
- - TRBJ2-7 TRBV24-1 CAWSVLEGFEQYF TGTGCCTGGAGTGTACTCGAGGGTTTCGAGCAGTACTTC
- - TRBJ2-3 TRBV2 CASSEAPDTQTQYF TGTGCCAGCAGTGAAGCTCCAGACACCCAAACGCAGTATTTT
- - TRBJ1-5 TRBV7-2 CASSTGLETQHF TGTGCCAGCAGCACAGGGTTGGAGACCCAGCATTTT
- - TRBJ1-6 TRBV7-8 CALAAVVGSPLHF TGTGCCTTAGCGGCGGTAGTCGGCTCACCCCTCCACTTT
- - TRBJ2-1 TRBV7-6 CASSLAGASYNEQFF TGTGCCAGCAGCTTAGCGGGGGCCTCCTACAATGAGCAGTTCTTC
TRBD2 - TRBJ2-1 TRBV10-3 CAIGTSLSGNEQFF TGTGCCATCGGGACTAGCTTGTCCGGAAACGAGCAGTTCTTC
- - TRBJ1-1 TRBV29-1 CSVEEVRGLKTFF TGCAGCGTTGAAGAAGTAAGGGGACTGAAAACTTTCTTT